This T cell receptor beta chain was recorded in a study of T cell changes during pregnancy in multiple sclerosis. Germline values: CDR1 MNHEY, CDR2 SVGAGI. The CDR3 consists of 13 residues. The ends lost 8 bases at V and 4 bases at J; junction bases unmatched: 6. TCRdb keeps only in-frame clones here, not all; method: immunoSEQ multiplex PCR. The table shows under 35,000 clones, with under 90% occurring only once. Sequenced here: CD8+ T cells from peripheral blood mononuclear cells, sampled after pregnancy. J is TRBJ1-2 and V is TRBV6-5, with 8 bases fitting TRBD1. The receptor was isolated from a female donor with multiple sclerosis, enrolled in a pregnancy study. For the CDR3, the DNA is TGTGCCAGCGGACAGGGCGGTAGCTATGGCTACACCTTC. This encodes CASGQGGSYGYTF.